These 10 T cell receptor beta chains were all obtained from the same sample, sequenced in a study of T cell responses to AZD1222 COVID-19 vaccine. The method was immunoSEQ multiplex PCR; TCRdb's version includes in-frame clones alone and lacks a portion of them. The data contain about 140,000 clones, approximately 85% of them singletons. The sequences come from peripheral blood, collected on day 0 of AZD1222 vaccination. The receptors stem from an adult in good health.

V is TRBV2 and J is TRBJ2-6; no clear D. Germline V CDR1 and CDR2: SNHLY, FYNNEI. V lost 5 bases and J lost 0, with 8 bases in between. This CDR3 has 15 amino acids. The DNA of the CDR3 is TGTGCCAGCAGTCTAGACTTCTCTGGGGCCAACGTCCTGACTTTC. This encodes CASSLDFSGANVLTF. Variable domain in full (rest from reference TRBV2 and TRBJ2-6): EPEVTQTPSHQVTQMGQEVILRCVPISNHLYFYWYRQILGQKVEFLVSFYNNEISEKSEIFDDQFSVERPDGSNFTLKIRSTKLEDSAMYFCASSLDFSGANVLTFGAGSRLTVL.

The rearrangement joins TRBV19 to TRBJ1-1, with D unclear. Looked up from germline, CDR1 is LNHDA and CDR2 is SQIVND (reference sequence). CDR3 length: 15 residues. The V and J ends lost 10 bases and 6 bases respectively, with 24 bases between them. As DNA, the CDR3 is TGTGCCACCTCTCCCCAAATTACCGGCGGGGCTGAAGCTTTCTTT. As protein: CATSPQITGGAEAFF.

This rearrangement joins TRBV9 to TRBJ2-7; unclear D gene. The CDR3 is 14 residues long. Trimming pared 0 bases from V and 6 bases from J, leaving 13 bases between. CDR1 and CDR2 from the germline V gene are SGDLS and YYNGEE. Here the CDR3 DNA reads TGTGCCAGCAGCGTAGACCGGATGATGGGCGAGCAGTACTTC. Translated: CASSVDRMMGEQYF.

The chain employs TRBV19 and TRBJ1-5; 8 nucleotides line up with TRBD1. CDR3 size: 13 residues. With V trimmed by 6 bases and J by 4 bases, 2 bases remained unmatched. The V gene's germline CDR1 is LNHDA and CDR2 SQIVND (reference sequence). The CDR3 spells CASRRTGNQPQHF. The CDR3, as DNA: TGTGCCAGTAGGAGGACAGGGAATCAGCCCCAGCATTTT.

A few counts support this clone. V usage is TRBV16 and J usage is TRBJ1-2, with 7 bases lining up with TRBD1. Trimming took 1 base from V and 2 from J; bases not matched to a gene: 10. This CDR3 comprises 17 residues. Germline V gene sequence: CDR1 KGHSY, CDR2 FQNENV. DNA for the CDR3: TGTGCCAGCAGCCAATTGGATCCGGGACAGACGAACTATGGCTACACCTTC. Its translation is CASSQLDPGQTNYGYTF. The full variable domain, rest sourced from reference TRBV16 and TRBJ1-2, is GEEVAQTPKHLVRGEGQKAKLYCAPIKGHSYVFWYQQVLKNEFKFLISFQNENVFDETGMPKERFSAKCLPNSPCSLEIQATKLEDSAVYFCASSQLDPGQTNYGYTFGSGTRLTVV.

CDR3 sequence reads: CASSQGQLNQPQHF. Here the CDR3 DNA reads TGTGCCAGCTCACAGGGACAGCTTAATCAGCCCCAGCATTTT. The chain links TRBV18 to TRBJ1-5; 7 nucleotides match TRBD1. The CDR3 contains 14 residues. The germline gives CDR1 KGHSH, CDR2 LQKENI. V gave up 4 bases and J gave up 4 bases; unmatched junction bases: 4. Full variable domain (rest looked up from reference TRBV18 and TRBJ1-5): NAGVMQNPRHLVRRRGQEARLRCSPMKGHSHVYWYRQLPEEGLKFMVYLQKENIIDESGMPKERFSAEFPKEGPSILRIQQVVRGDSAAYFCASSQGQLNQPQHFGDGTRLSIL.

The chain couples TRBV11-2 to TRBJ2-5; D unresolved. Germline values: CDR1 SGHAT, CDR2 FQNNGV. This CDR3 is built from 13 residues. V was trimmed by 5 bases and J by 4 bases, leaving 11 bases between them. The CDR3: CASSPLWPETQYF. Written as DNA, the CDR3 is TGTGCCAGCAGCCCACTGTGGCCAGAGACCCAGTACTTC.

The V call is TRBV30, the J call TRBJ1-1; the D gene is possibly TRBD1 (5 bases). The germline CDR1 and CDR2 sequences are GTSNPN and SVGIG (reference sequence). V dropped 1 base and J dropped 2 bases, with 11 bases sitting between them. This CDR3 comprises 14 residues. The CDR3 region is CAWSGGQGNTEAFF. The CDR3 nucleotides are TGTGCCTGGAGTGGGGGTCAGGGTAACACTGAAGCTTTCTTT. Full variable domain (remainder filled in from reference TRBV30 and TRBJ1-1): SQTIHQWPATLVQPVGSPLSLECTVEGTSNPNLYWYRQAAGRGLQLLFYSVGIGQISSEVPQNLSASRPQDRQFILSSKKLLLSDSGFYLCAWSGGQGNTEAFFGQGTRLTVV.

The chain employs TRBV5-6 and TRBJ2-1, with D perhaps matching TRBD1 or TRBD2 (6 bases each). Germline lookup yields CDR1 SGHDT and CDR2 YYEEEE. This CDR3 region has 14 residues. Trimming took off 2 bases at V and 4 bases at J, with 10 bases between the two ends. CDR3 DNA sequence: TGTGCCAGCAGCTTAGGGGGACTTTACAATGAGCAGTTCTTC. This encodes CASSLGGLYNEQFF. Full variable domain (outside the CDR3, taken from reference TRBV5-6 and TRBJ2-1): DAGVTQSPTHLIKTRGQQVTLRCSPKSGHDTVSWYQQALGQGPQFIFQYYEEEERQRGNFPDRFSGHQFPNYSSELNVNALLLGDSALYLCASSLGGLYNEQFFGPGTRLTVL.

The chain uses TRBV6-5 and TRBJ1-2; D unresolved. The CDR3 covers 13 residues. The V gene lost 5 bases and the J gene lost 4 bases, with 11 bases spanning the gap. The germline V gene encodes CDR1 MNHEY and CDR2 SVGAGI. The CDR3 reads CASSPEAGYGYTF. The CDR3 DNA follows: TGTGCCAGCAGTCCGGAGGCGGGCTATGGCTACACCTTC.